The 25 T cell receptor beta chains below come from one sample, sequenced in a study of T-cell memory formation after mild COVID-19. One entry per CDR3 protein results from TCRdb running MiXCR on the 5' RACE reads. The top ten clones hold about 3.6% of a sample with fewer than 200,000 distinct CDR3 sequences, 13% of them seen once. The sample comprised PBMCs or a T cell subset sorted from them (not recorded which). These receptors all come from a man between 18 and 29 years old who had mild COVID-19 (a few samples of this study predate the infection). Cell type and time point are not known.

Only a few counts were recorded for this clonotype. This chain connects TRBV3-1 to TRBJ1-1; a weak D match, TRBD1 (6 bases). Trimming stripped 7 bases from V and 3 bases from J, with 15 bases between. From germline, CDR1 is LGHDT and CDR2 YNNKEL (reference sequence). This CDR3 is 14 amino acids long. The CDR3 DNA reads as TGTGCCAGCAATACAGGGATGGGGGACACTGAAGCTTTCTTT. Its translation is CASNTGMGDTEAFF. The entire variable domain, with the rest obtained from reference TRBV3-1 and TRBJ1-1, is as follows: DTAVSQTPKYLVTQMGNDKSIKCEQNLGHDTMYWYKQDSKKFLKIMFSYNNKELIINETVPNRFSPKSPDKAHLNLHINSLELGDSAVYFCASNTGMGDTEAFFGQGTRLTVV.

This clonotype was seen more than once but under ten times. This rearrangement joins TRBV5-8 to TRBJ2-1; TRBD2 is a possible D gene (6 bases). The CDR3 runs 16 residues. Germline assignment: CDR1 SGHTS and CDR2 YDEGEE. V was pared by 1 base and J by 4 bases, with 15 bases between. The DNA for the CDR3 is TGTGCCAGCAGCTTGTTTGGGGGGATGGTGTACAATGAGCAGTTCTTC. This encodes CASSLFGGMVYNEQFF.

The J gene is TRBJ2-2, the V gene TRBV7-2; weak D call: TRBD2 (6 bases). CDR1 SGHTA and CDR2 FQGNSA come from the germline V gene. This CDR3 is 16 amino acids long. The ends were cut back, 2 bases at V and 1 base at J, with 11 bases in the middle. For the CDR3, the DNA is TGTGCCAGCAGCTTACACGGCGGGGTGAACACCGGGGAGCTGTTTTTT. Its protein is CASSLHGGVNTGELFF.

This clonotype was recorded at least ten times. The chain joins TRBV5-1 to TRBJ2-1; 9 positions agree with TRBD2. The germline gives CDR1 SGHRS, CDR2 YFSETQ. Trimming at V came to 0 bases and at J to 8 bases, leaving 6 bases not matched to a gene. The CDR3 runs 15 residues. This CDR3 reads CASSLGGGALDEQFF. The CDR3 DNA reads TGCGCCAGCAGCTTGGGCGGGGGGGCTTTGGATGAGCAGTTCTTC.

This clonotype was seen only a few times. This sequence joins TRBV7-9 and TRBJ1-1; 7 bases align to TRBD1. This CDR3 has 13 amino acids. The germline V gene has CDR1 SEHNR and CDR2 FQNEAQ (reference sequence). The J segment lost 4 bases and the V segment lost 4 bases, leaving 3 bases of the junction unmatched. CDR3 nucleotide sequence: TGTGCCAGCAGCTCCGGGACAGCCACTGAAGCTTTCTTT. Translated, it gives CASSSGTATEAFF.

The V call is TRBV5-6, the J call TRBJ1-4, with 7 bases lining up with TRBD1. CDR1 SGHDT and CDR2 YYEEEE come from the germline V gene. After removal of 1 base from V and 7 bases from J, the junction contained 7 bases not matched to a gene. The CDR3 extends over 15 amino acids. For the CDR3, the DNA is TGTGCCAGCAGCTTGATTTCGGCAGGGGGTGAAAAACTGTTTTTT. Translating it yields CASSLISAGGEKLFF.

The chain employs TRBV7-2 and TRBJ1-2, with D possibly matching TRBD1 (5 bases). The CDR3 runs to 14 residues. CDR1 is SGHTA, CDR2 FQGNSA, per germline. V was pared by 1 base and J by 10 bases, with 16 bases between. The CDR3 DNA sequence: TGTGCCAGCAGCTTAGAAACCGCGGGGCGGGACTACACCTTC. Its translation is CASSLETAGRDYTF.

This clonotype was counted a few times. V and J are TRBV7-2 and TRBJ2-1, with a tentative D call TRBD1 (5 bases). With 8 bases removed from V and 9 bases from J, the gap between germline ends came to 17 bases. In germline, CDR1 is SGHTA, CDR2 FQGNSA. CDR3 length: 13 residues. The CDR3 DNA follows: TGTGCCAGCCTGGACATCCGGGCTAGTGAGCAGTTCTTC. It codes for CASLDIRASEQFF.

This clonotype was picked up many times. The chain couples TRBV12-3 or TRBV12-4 to TRBJ1-1, with D perhaps matching TRBD1 (6 bases). Trimming left V 2 bases short and J 9 bases short, with 10 bases between. This CDR3 has 12 residues. CDR3 protein: CASSLLGAQAFF. CDR3 DNA: TGTGCCAGCAGTTTATTGGGGGCCCAAGCTTTCTTT.

This clonotype was seen many times. The chain is built from TRBV5-1 and TRBJ1-1; 10 nucleotides agree with TRBD1. The CDR3 sequence is 15 residues long. Germline V gene sequence: CDR1 SGHRS, CDR2 YFSETQ. V was clipped by 0 bases and J by 8 bases; unmatched bases: 7. The CDR3 coding sequence is TGCGCCAGCAGCTTGGAGGGACAGGGGTATGAGGAAGCTTTCTTT. Amino acids: CASSLEGQGYEEAFF.

This chain connects TRBV4-1 to TRBJ1-2, with D unclear. In germline, CDR1 is MGHRA, CDR2 YSYEKL. CDR3 length equals 14 residues. The ends were cut back, 0 bases at V and 4 bases at J, with 9 bases in the middle. CDR3 loop: CASSQDLDGYGYTF. The DNA of the CDR3 is TGCGCCAGCAGCCAAGATCTGGACGGCTATGGCTACACCTTC.

The chain couples TRBV30 to TRBJ1-5; D is unclear. The germline V and J ends were trimmed by 0 bases and 3 bases, with 6 bases remaining between them. This CDR3 spans 13 amino acids. Germline CDR1 is GTSNPN and CDR2 is SVGIG (reference sequence). CDR3 sequence: CAWSVLDNQPQHF. CDR3 coding DNA: TGTGCCTGGAGTGTCCTGGACAATCAGCCCCAGCATTTT.

The CDR3 loop is CATTGGEGEQFF. The CDR3 DNA reads as TGTGCCACCACCGGGGGAGAGGGTGAGCAGTTCTTC. V usage is TRBV12-3 or TRBV12-4 and J usage is TRBJ2-1; tentative D call: TRBD2 (6 bases). V lost 10 bases, J lost 9 bases, and 16 bases lay in between. This CDR3 contains 12 residues.

The chain is built from TRBV28 and TRBJ2-7; 10 positions match TRBD2. The CDR3 runs to 14 residues. With V trimmed by 8 bases and J by 6 bases, 10 bases remained unmatched. CDR1 and CDR2 (germline): MDHEN, SYDVKM. CDR3 in DNA: TGTGCCAGCGGAGGGAGCGGGGGGGCTTCCGAGCAGTACGTC. Translation gives CASGGSGGASEQYV.

The CDR3 nucleotides are TGTGCCAGCAGCTTTGGGGCGGGGCCCCTGGTCTATGGCTACACCTTC. Its protein is CASSFGAGPLVYGYTF. V gene TRBV7-2 combines with J gene TRBJ1-2; D may be TRBD1 (5 bases). Trimming left V 3 bases short and J 4 bases short, with 18 bases between. CDR1 is SGHTA, CDR2 FQGNSA, per germline. There are 16 residues in the CDR3.

This sequence joins TRBV7-2 and TRBJ1-1; D remains ambiguous. CDR3 length: 14 amino acids. The germline V gene has CDR1 SGHTA and CDR2 FQGNSA. The V gene lost 4 bases and the J gene lost 1 base, with 10 bases spanning the gap. The CDR3 DNA is TGTGCCAGCAGCTCCTCCCGGTGGAACACTGAAGCTTTCTTT. It translates to CASSSSRWNTEAFF. The full variable domain, completed using reference TRBV7-2 and TRBJ1-1, is GAGVSQSPSNKVTEKGKDVELRCDPISGHTALYWYRQSLGQGLEFLIYFQGNSAPDKSGLPSDRFSAERTGGSVSTLTIQRTQQEDSAVYLCASSSSRWNTEAFFGQGTRLTVV.

The table lists this clonotype with a few counts. V gene TRBV6-5 combines with J gene TRBJ1-4, with a tentative D call TRBD1 (5 bases). Deletions cut 2 bases from V and 0 bases from J, with 13 bases between. CDR1 and CDR2 (germline): MNHEY, SVGAGI. The length of the CDR3 is 17 residues. The CDR3 bases are TGTGCCAGCAGTTACGTTTTTCGGGGGGCAACTAATGAAAAACTGTTTTTT. Protein sequence: CASSYVFRGATNEKLFF.

The chain links TRBV29-1 to TRBJ2-5; D not certain. The CDR3 length is 12 residues. V shed 4 bases and J shed 4 bases, with 10 bases lying between them. The germline V gene encodes CDR1 SQVTM and CDR2 ANQGSEA. CDR3: CSVVPARETQYF. As DNA, the CDR3 is TGCAGCGTTGTTCCAGCACGAGAGACCCAGTACTTC. Looking up the rest from reference TRBV29-1 and TRBJ2-5 gives the full variable domain: SAVISQKPSRDICQRGTSLTIQCQVDSQVTMMFWYRQQPGQSLTLIATANQGSEATYESGFVIDKFPISRPNLTFSTLTVSNMSPEDSSIYLCSVVPARETQYFGPGTRLLVL.

In its sample, this clonotype was seen many times. The rearrangement uses TRBV19 and TRBJ2-2; D is undetermined. Trimming took off 6 bases at V and 4 bases at J, with 15 bases between the two ends. This CDR3 spans 15 amino acids. Germline CDR1 LNHDA, CDR2 SQIVND (reference sequence). The CDR3 sequence: CASRYRLASTGELFF. The CDR3 coding sequence is TGTGCCAGTAGATATAGGTTGGCGAGCACCGGGGAGCTGTTTTTT.

This clonotype showed up many times. The chain recombines TRBV6-6 with TRBJ2-3; D gene ambiguous. CDR3 size: 15 residues. Germline V CDR1 and CDR2: MNHNY, SVGAGI (reference sequence). Deletions cut 6 bases from V and 4 bases from J, with 17 bases between. CDR3 nucleotide sequence: TGTGCCAGCAGCCAAGTCGGGCTGGGCTCAGATACGCAGTATTTT. It codes for CASSQVGLGSDTQYF.

This clonotype was observed many times. The CDR3 region has the DNA TGTGCCAGCAGCACCAGGGGACAGGGGCACGGGGAGCTGTTTTTT. It translates to CASSTRGQGHGELFF. The chain employs TRBV7-2 and TRBJ2-2; 10 bases line up with TRBD1. The CDR3 is 15 residues long. Per the germline V gene, CDR1 is SGHTA and CDR2 is FQGNSA. The V segment lost 5 bases and the J segment 7 bases; nucleotides outside the gene matches: 7.

The chain has TRBV10-3 and TRBJ1-2, with TRBD1 matching over 9 bases. With 7 bases clipped from V and 7 bases from J, the junction kept 7 bases outside the gene matches. Germline V gene lookup returns CDR1 ENHRY and CDR2 SYGVKD. The CDR3 spans 13 residues. The CDR3 region is CAITRTGDRGYTF. The CDR3 nucleotides are TGTGCCATCACTCGGACAGGGGATCGTGGCTACACCTTC.

The chain has TRBV7-8 and TRBJ1-1, with D unresolved. Germline CDR1 SGHVS, CDR2 FQNEAQ. V lost 5 bases and J lost 0, with 7 bases in between. The CDR3 runs 13 residues. The CDR3 here is CASSLHMNTEAFF. CDR3 nucleotides: TGTGCCAGCAGCCTACATATGAACACTGAAGCTTTCTTT.

This clonotype was counted at least ten times. The V gene is TRBV12-3 or TRBV12-4, the J gene TRBJ2-5; D is undetermined. The CDR3 covers 13 residues. Trimming pared 3 bases from V and 3 bases from J, leaving 8 bases between. The DNA of the CDR3 is TGTGCCAGCAGTTTGCTCACTGAAGAGACCCAGTACTTC. This gives the protein CASSLLTEETQYF.

This clonotype showed up just a few times. The chain couples TRBV5-1 to TRBJ2-5; a possible D gene is TRBD1 (6 bases). Germline assignment: CDR1 SGHRS and CDR2 YFSETQ. Trimming took 7 bases from V and 2 from J, leaving 18 bases between them. There are 15 residues in the CDR3. DNA of the CDR3: TGCGCCAGCGTCCCCGCCACAGGGAGTCAAGAGACCCAGTACTTC. Translation gives CASVPATGSQETQYF.